These 8 T cell receptor beta chains originate from one sample sequenced in a study of T-cell reconstitution after alpha-beta-depleted transplantation in children. Unique molecular identifiers were used in preparing the TCRbeta library. TCRdb reprocessed the PCR reads via MiXCR and lists one record per CDR3 protein. The sample includes around 100,000 distinct CDR3 sequences, around 5.9% of them seen just once. This material consisted of PBMCs, mostly from graft donor cells, taken 60 days after TCRalphabeta/CD19-depleted stem cell transplant. These receptor sequences come from a female patient aged 2 to 10 who had a stem cell transplant for Fanconi anemia, so the T cells may come from the graft donor.

This clonotype was detected many times. The chain uses TRBV7-2 and TRBJ2-1, with 7 bases that match TRBD2. The CDR3 is made up of 15 amino acids. The germline CDR1 and CDR2 sequences are SGHTA and FQGNSA. J gave up 3 bases and V 1 base, and 3 bases lay outside the gene matches. The DNA for the CDR3 is TGTGCCAGCAGCTTAGAGACTAGCAGCTACAATGAGCAGTTCTTC. Its protein product is CASSLETSSYNEQFF.

The J gene is TRBJ2-7, the V gene TRBV29-1; 9 positions agree with TRBD1. The V and J ends lost 5 bases and 5 bases, in that order; junction bases with no gene match: 4. There are 12 residues in the CDR3. The germline gives CDR1 SQVTM, CDR2 ANQGSEA. The CDR3 coding sequence is TGCAGCGTTCTGGACAGGGGTGACGAGCAGTACTTC. It translates to CSVLDRGDEQYF.

This clonotype was observed a few times. This chain connects TRBV19 to TRBJ2-7; TRBD1 might be the D (6 bases). The CDR3 runs 14 residues. V was clipped by 3 bases and J by 3 bases, with 12 bases between them. Germline V lookup: CDR1 LNHDA, CDR2 SQIVND (reference sequence). In DNA, the CDR3 is TGTGCCAGTAGTATCCCCGGCAGGGGCTACGAGCAGTACTTC. Translated, it gives CASSIPGRGYEQYF.

Many counts were recorded for this clonotype. This sequence joins TRBV7-9 and TRBJ2-1, with 12 bases aligning to TRBD2. V trimming: 2 bases; J trimming: 5 bases; junction bases outside the gene matches: 4. The germline gives CDR1 SEHNR, CDR2 FQNEAQ (reference sequence). The CDR3 consists of 16 residues. CDR3 sequence reads: CASSLPSGRVHNEQFF. For the CDR3, the DNA is TGTGCCAGCAGCTTACCTAGCGGGAGGGTACACAATGAGCAGTTCTTC.

This clonotype was seen ten or more times. The chain recombines TRBV29-1 with TRBJ2-1; D gene uncertain. V gave up 4 bases and J gave up 4 bases, with 11 bases separating them. The CDR3 is made up of 13 amino acids. Germline V CDR1 and CDR2: SQVTM, ANQGSEA. CDR3 protein: CSVVVSWYNEQFF. The CDR3 DNA reads as TGCAGCGTTGTCGTAAGCTGGTACAATGAGCAGTTCTTC.

In its sample, this clonotype was seen many times. V usage is TRBV6-5 and J usage is TRBJ2-3; D is uncertain. The germline V and J ends were trimmed by 2 bases and 4 bases, with 13 bases remaining between them. Germline CDR1 and CDR2: MNHEY and SVGAGI. This CDR3 spans 15 amino acids. CDR3 coding DNA: TGTGCCAGCAGTTACATGGAGAACCAGGCAGATACGCAGTATTTT. Protein sequence: CASSYMENQADTQYF.

In this sample, this clonotype turned up many times. This sequence joins TRBV2 and TRBJ2-3, with 8 bases aligning to TRBD2. Per the germline V gene, CDR1 is SNHLY and CDR2 is FYNNEI. The length of the CDR3 is 16 residues. J was trimmed by 3 bases and V by 9 bases; bases with no gene match: 14. As DNA, the CDR3 is TGTGCCAGTAGCCTAAGCGGGAGCCATTCAACAGATACGCAGTATTTT. It specifies CASSLSGSHSTDTQYF.

The table lists this clonotype with many counts. This chain links TRBV20-1 with TRBJ2-7; 13 positions agree with TRBD2. Germline assignment: CDR1 DFQATT and CDR2 SNEGSKA (reference sequence). V gave up 7 bases and J gave up 2 bases; unmatched junction bases: 5. The CDR3 has 14 amino acids. This CDR3 reads CSVLGLAGTYEQYF. CDR3 in DNA: TGCAGTGTCCTGGGACTAGCGGGGACCTACGAGCAGTACTTC.